Presented here are 30 T cell receptor beta chains from one specimen sequenced in a study of shared clonotypes between healthy human individuals. Generated by immunoSEQ multiplex PCR, the TCRdb table keeps only in-frame clones and is missing some. The data hold 2 million to 2.5 million clones, with 93% observed a single time. Sequencing was done on a sample of naive CD4+ T cells from PBMCs. Specified subset: CD45RA+ positively selected. The receptors come from a man between 18 and 35 years old in good health. Some clones in this sample may be carry-over from other donors' samples.

CDR3 amino acids: CASSSLGAPGGYTF. The CDR3 DNA is TGTGCCAGCAGCTCCCTGGGTGCTCCGGGCGGCTACACCTTC. This chain joins TRBV7-9 and TRBJ1-2; D remains ambiguous. Germline V lookup: CDR1 SEHNR, CDR2 FQNEAQ (reference sequence). The CDR3 has 14 amino acids. V was clipped by 4 bases and J by 8 bases, with 17 bases between them. Supplemented by reference TRBV7-9 and TRBJ1-2, the full variable domain reads DTGVSQNPRHKITKRGQNVTFRCDPISEHNRLYWYRQTLGQGPEFLTYFQNEAQLEKSRLLSDRFSAERPKGSFSTLEIQRTEQGDSAMYLCASSSLGAPGGYTFGSGTRLTVV.

The V call is TRBV5-1, the J call TRBJ1-1, with D hard to call. The CDR3 covers 12 residues. V was shortened by 4 bases and J by 2 bases, with 6 bases between the two germline ends. CDR1 SGHRS and CDR2 YFSETQ come from the germline V gene. CDR3 amino acids: CASSQPNTEAFF. As DNA, the CDR3 is TGCGCCAGCAGCCAACCCAACACTGAAGCTTTCTTT.

For the CDR3, the DNA is TGTGCCAGCAGCTTGGCCCATACGCAGTATTTT. Its protein product is CASSLAHTQYF. The rearrangement uses TRBV5-6 and TRBJ2-3; D is ambiguous. CDR3 length: 11 residues. Trimming left V 0 bases short and J 7 bases short, with 3 bases between. Germline CDR1 reads SGHDT; CDR2 reads YYEEEE.

This chain connects TRBV10-3 to TRBJ2-7; 9 nucleotides line up with TRBD1. After removal of 2 bases from V and 0 bases from J, the junction contained 5 bases not matched to a gene. Germline V gene lookup returns CDR1 ENHRY and CDR2 SYGVKD. The CDR3 length is 16 residues. The CDR3 loop is CAISETRDRVSYEQYF. Written as DNA, the CDR3 is TGTGCCATCAGTGAGACCCGGGACAGGGTCTCCTACGAGCAGTACTTC.

The V call is TRBV9, the J call TRBJ2-2, with 11 bases aligning to TRBD2. V lost 3 bases, J lost 3 bases, and 1 base stayed unmatched. The CDR3 is 15 amino acids. The germline CDR1 and CDR2 sequences are SGDLS and YYNGEE. The CDR3 reads CASSDSGRDTGELFF. CDR3 nucleotide sequence: TGTGCCAGCAGCGATAGCGGGAGGGACACCGGGGAGCTGTTTTTT.

V is TRBV10-3 and J is TRBJ1-2, with 7 bases lining up with TRBD1. The V segment lost 10 bases and the J segment 3 bases; nucleotides outside the gene matches: 5. This CDR3 is built from 12 residues. The germline CDR1 and CDR2 sequences are ENHRY and SYGVKD. The CDR3, as DNA: TGTGCCACCCGACAGGGTGACTATGGCTACACCTTC. This encodes CATRQGDYGYTF.

This clone was picked up one time. This sequence joins TRBV9 and TRBJ2-5; TRBD1 matches 7 bases. The CDR3 is 15 residues long. Looked up from germline, CDR1 is SGDLS and CDR2 is YYNGEE. V was pared by 3 bases and J by 2 bases, with 7 bases of the junction left unmatched. In DNA form, the CDR3 reads TGTGCCAGCAGCGGACGACAGGGCGGGCAAGAGACCCAGTACTTC. Its translation is CASSGRQGGQETQYF.

The chain couples TRBV5-1 to TRBJ2-1; tentatively, D is TRBD2 (6 bases). Trimming removed 2 bases at V and 1 base at J, with 16 bases between. CDR3 length: 17 amino acids. CDR1 is SGHRS and CDR2 is YFSETQ in the germline V gene. The CDR3 DNA is TGCGCCAGCAGCTTACAGCTTTCGGCGGGATCCTACAATGAGCAGTTCTTC. This gives the protein CASSLQLSAGSYNEQFF.

CDR3 in DNA: TGCAGCGTGACTAGCGACGAGCAGTACTTC. It translates to CSVTSDEQYF. This rearrangement joins TRBV29-1 to TRBJ2-7; 8 bases match TRBD2. The CDR3 totals 10 residues. Trimming took 6 bases from V and 5 from J; bases not matched to a gene: 0. Germline V CDR1 and CDR2: SQVTM, ANQGSEA.

The genes are TRBV28 and TRBJ1-3, with D possibly being TRBD1 (6 bases). V shed 4 bases and J shed 4 bases, with 14 bases lying between them. CDR3 length: 15 amino acids. Germline CDR1 and CDR2: MDHEN and SYDVKM. The CDR3 nucleotides read TGTGCCAGCAGTTCAAGGGGGGGATCGGGAAACACCATATATTTT. Its translation is CASSSRGGSGNTIYF.

About this clone itself: Within the sample, other DNA sequences also encode this same CDR3. CDR3 DNA: TGTGCCAGCAGCGTAGGACTAGCGGGAGCTCTTTCCTACGAGCAGTACTTC. It translates to CASSVGLAGALSYEQYF. The chain carries TRBV9 and TRBJ2-7; 12 positions match TRBD2. The CDR3 totals 17 residues. The germline V gene encodes CDR1 SGDLS and CDR2 YYNGEE. V shed 0 bases, J shed 1 base, and the junction held 5 bases outside the gene matches.

The chain has TRBV6-4 and TRBJ1-2, with 9 positions matching TRBD1. The germline CDR1 and CDR2 sequences are MRHNA and SNTAGT. CDR3 size: 13 residues. After removal of 6 bases from V and 7 bases from J, the junction contained 6 bases not matched to a gene. This chain's CDR3 is CASSWDRESGYTF. The CDR3 DNA sequence: TGTGCCAGCAGCTGGGACAGGGAAAGTGGCTACACCTTC.

V gene TRBV2 combines with J gene TRBJ2-1, with TRBD2 matching over 8 bases. V lost 2 bases to trimming and J lost 10 bases; unmatched junction nucleotides: 10. The CDR3 is made up of 15 amino acids. Germline-derived CDR1 and CDR2 are SNHLY and FYNNEI. CDR3 sequence reads: CASSETSGSFGEQFF. In nucleotides, the CDR3 is TGTGCCAGCAGTGAAACTAGCGGTTCCTTCGGGGAGCAGTTCTTC.

This sequence joins TRBV28 and TRBJ1-2; a weak D match, TRBD1 (6 bases). CDR3 length: 11 residues. Between the trimmed V and J ends, which lost 5 bases and 13 bases, there was a span of 14 bases. Per the germline V gene, CDR1 is MDHEN and CDR2 is SYDVKM. The CDR3 nucleotides are TGTGCCAGCAGTCTAAACAGGGCAAGCACCTTC. It yields the protein CASSLNRASTF.

The genes are TRBV5-1 and TRBJ2-1; the D is unclear. Germline CDR1 reads SGHRS; CDR2 reads YFSETQ. CDR3 length equals 15 residues. Trimming took 1 base from V and 0 from J, leaving 8 bases between them. The CDR3 DNA reads TGCGCCAGCAGCTTGAGAGGTATCTCCTACAATGAGCAGTTCTTC. Protein sequence: CASSLRGISYNEQFF.

CDR3 in amino acids: CASSLPRLEETQYF. The CDR3 DNA is TGTGCCAGCAGCTTGCCTAGGCTAGAAGAGACCCAGTACTTC. V is TRBV5-4 and J is TRBJ2-5; D gene unclear. The germline V and J ends were trimmed by 1 base and 3 bases, with 10 bases remaining between them. The germline V gene has CDR1 SGHNT and CDR2 YYREEE (reference sequence). The CDR3 consists of 14 residues.

V usage is TRBV2 and J usage is TRBJ2-7; 7 bases are a match to TRBD2. V was clipped by 6 bases and J by 5 bases; unmatched bases: 13. The CDR3 runs 15 residues. Per germline, CDR1 SNHLY and CDR2 FYNNEI. Here the CDR3 reads CASSRERLAFHEQYF. The CDR3 coding sequence is TGTGCCAGCAGCAGGGAGAGACTAGCCTTCCACGAGCAGTACTTC.

A remark on this clone: At the DNA level, this CDR3 is encoded by other sequences in the same sample as well. The chain uses TRBV9 and TRBJ2-2; 8 bases map to TRBD2. The CDR3 covers 16 residues. The germline CDR1 and CDR2 sequences are SGDLS and YYNGEE. The ends lost 0 bases at V and 0 bases at J; junction bases unmatched: 1. The CDR3 coding sequence is TGTGCCAGCAGCGTAGCGGGAGGGCCGAACACCGGGGAGCTGTTTTTT. Translating gives CASSVAGGPNTGELFF. The variable domain in full, completed from reference TRBV9 and TRBJ2-2, reads DSGVTQTPKHLITATGQRVTLRCSPRSGDLSVYWYQQSLDQGLQFLIQYYNGEERAKGNILERFSAQQFPDLHSELNLSSLELGDSALYFCASSVAGGPNTGELFFGEGSRLTVL.

The CDR3 here is CATTRLARGYTGELFF. As DNA, the CDR3 is TGTGCCACCACGAGACTGGCCAGGGGGTACACCGGGGAGCTGTTTTTT. The gene calls are TRBV27 and TRBJ2-2; 7 bases are a match to TRBD1. The CDR3 length is 16 residues. The junction had 14 bases not matched to a gene; V was cut back by 10 bases and J by 3 bases. Germline V gene lookup returns CDR1 MNHEY and CDR2 SMNVEV (reference sequence).

Worth noting for this clone: The sample holds other DNA sequences that translate to the same CDR3. V is TRBV2 and J is TRBJ2-2; D is tentatively TRBD1 or TRBD2 (5 bases each). Germline loops: CDR1 SNHLY, CDR2 FYNNEI. The CDR3 has 14 amino acids. Trimming cost V 6 bases and J 1 base, with 9 bases left between them. As DNA, the CDR3 is TGTGCCAGCAGACGGGACGGGAACACCGGGGAGCTGTTTTTT. This codes for CASRRDGNTGELFF.

The chain carries TRBV28 and TRBJ2-7; a weak D match, TRBD2 (5 bases). This CDR3 contains 14 residues. Germline CDR1 and CDR2: MDHEN and SYDVKM. V lost 2 bases and J lost 0, with 8 bases in between. Here the CDR3 reads CASSLSGNSYEQYF. The CDR3 DNA is TGTGCCAGCAGTTTAAGCGGCAACTCCTACGAGCAGTACTTC.

This rearrangement joins TRBV27 to TRBJ2-6; TRBD2 might be the D (6 bases). Germline V gene data show CDR1 as MNHEY and CDR2 as SMNVEV (reference sequence). The CDR3 loop spans 19 amino acids. The ends were cut back, 4 bases at V and 1 base at J, with 20 bases in the middle. DNA of the CDR3: TGTGCCAGCAGTTCACACCCCGGGACTGTTAAATCTGGGGCCAACGTCCTGACTTTC. Amino acids: CASSSHPGTVKSGANVLTF.

The table lists this clone with a few counts. The sample carries other DNA sequences with the same CDR3. V and J are TRBV6-1 and TRBJ1-1, with D unclear. The CDR3 spans 11 residues. Germline CDR1 and CDR2: MNHNS and SASEGT. V was cut by 4 bases and J by 3 bases, with 3 bases left in between. The CDR3 here is CASSGYTEAFF. CDR3 sequence (DNA): TGTGCCAGCAGTGGCTACACTGAAGCTTTCTTT.

This clone occurred a few times. Within the sample, other DNA sequences also encode this same CDR3. The chain recombines TRBV7-9 with TRBJ1-4; TRBD1 agrees at 7 bases. The CDR3 contains 14 residues. V shed 5 bases and J 5 bases; nucleotides not matched to a gene: 5. The germline V gene encodes CDR1 SEHNR and CDR2 FQNEAQ (reference sequence). CDR3 nucleotides: TGTGCCAGCAGCCCGGGACAGACAAATGAAAAACTGTTTTTT. Translated, it gives CASSPGQTNEKLFF.

This clone was picked up one time. The J gene is TRBJ2-7, the V gene TRBV28; D is uncertain. The CDR3 has 13 residues. V lost 8 bases and J 0 bases, leaving 11 bases between the germline ends. Germline-derived CDR1 and CDR2 are MDHEN and SYDVKM. The CDR3 spells CASARGGSYEQYF. The DNA for the CDR3 is TGTGCCAGCGCCCGAGGCGGCTCCTACGAGCAGTACTTC.

The V call is TRBV7-7, the J call TRBJ2-3; no reliable D call. This CDR3 has 15 amino acids. The germline gives CDR1 SSHAT, CDR2 FNYEAQ (reference sequence). The germline V and J ends were trimmed by 1 base and 1 base, with 9 bases remaining between them. The DNA of the CDR3 is TGTGCCAGCAGCTTAGACGGTACTCGCACAGATACGCAGTATTTT. It translates to CASSLDGTRTDTQYF.

This clone was seen once. This chain joins TRBV29-1 and TRBJ2-1, with D possibly TRBD2 on 5 matching bases. Trimming took off 6 bases at V and 2 bases at J, with 14 bases between the two ends. CDR1 and CDR2 (germline): SQVTM, ANQGSEA. The CDR3 has 14 amino acids. CDR3 bases: TGCAGCGTCAGACTACCCCCTACCTACAATGAGCAGTTCTTC. Protein: CSVRLPPTYNEQFF.

Only one count was recorded for this clone. The V and J genes are TRBV4-1 and TRBJ1-3; 9 nucleotides align to TRBD1. V shed 2 bases, J shed 7 bases, and the junction held 6 bases outside the gene matches. The CDR3 length is 15 residues. CDR1 is MGHRA and CDR2 is YSYEKL in the germline V gene. The CDR3 loop is CASSQPGQGSNTIYF. CDR3 nucleotides: TGCGCCAGCAGCCAACCGGGACAGGGATCCAACACCATATATTTT.

Details on this clone: Different DNA sequences within this sample yield the same CDR3. The CDR3 sequence: CASSFGVGQPQHF. The CDR3 coding sequence is TGTGCCAGCAGCTTTGGGGTTGGACAGCCCCAGCATTTT. V and J are TRBV7-3 and TRBJ1-5, with D unclear. With 3 bases removed from V and 7 bases from J, the gap between germline ends came to 10 bases. This CDR3 is 13 amino acids long. CDR1 and CDR2 (germline): SGHTA, FQGTGA. The full variable domain, completed using reference TRBV7-3 and TRBJ1-5, is GAGVSQTPSNKVTEKGKYVELRCDPISGHTALYWYRQSLGQGPEFLIYFQGTGAADDSGLPNDRFFAVRPEGSVSTLKIQRTERGDSAVYLCASSFGVGQPQHFGDGTRLSIL.

V and J are TRBV10-3 and TRBJ2-2, with TRBD1 as a possible D gene (6 bases). CDR3 length equals 15 residues. Trimming removed 6 bases at V and 3 bases at J, with 14 bases between. CDR1 and CDR2 from the germline V gene are ENHRY and SYGVKD. DNA of the CDR3: TGTGCCATCAGGAGCCGGGACAAGCACACCGGGGAGCTGTTTTTT. It encodes CAIRSRDKHTGELFF.